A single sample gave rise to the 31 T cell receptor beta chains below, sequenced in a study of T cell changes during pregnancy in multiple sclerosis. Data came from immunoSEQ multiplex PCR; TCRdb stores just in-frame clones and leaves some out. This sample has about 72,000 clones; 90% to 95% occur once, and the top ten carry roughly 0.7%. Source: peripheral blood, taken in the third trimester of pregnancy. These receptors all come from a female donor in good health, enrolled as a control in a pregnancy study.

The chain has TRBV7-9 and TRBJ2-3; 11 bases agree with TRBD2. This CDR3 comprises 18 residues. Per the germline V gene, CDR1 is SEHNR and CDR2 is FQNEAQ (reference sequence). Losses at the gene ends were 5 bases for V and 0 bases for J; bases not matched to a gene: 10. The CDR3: CASSTSGGFHTSTDTQYF. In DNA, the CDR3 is TGTGCCAGCAGCACTAGCGGGGGATTTCACACTAGCACAGATACGCAGTATTTT.

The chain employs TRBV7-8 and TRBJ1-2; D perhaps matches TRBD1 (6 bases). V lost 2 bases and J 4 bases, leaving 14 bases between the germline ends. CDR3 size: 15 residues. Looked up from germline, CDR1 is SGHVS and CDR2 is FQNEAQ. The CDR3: CASSLSGQGRYGYTF. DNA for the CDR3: TGTGCCAGCAGCTTATCTGGGCAGGGGCGCTATGGCTACACCTTC.

CDR3 region: CAISGGGSGSKLMGYEQYF. As DNA, the CDR3 is TGTGCCATCAGTGGGGGCGGGAGCGGGAGTAAACTTATGGGTTACGAGCAGTACTTC. The rearrangement uses TRBV10-3 and TRBJ2-7; TRBD2 agrees at 8 bases. V lost 4 bases to trimming and J lost 4 bases; unmatched junction nucleotides: 21. Germline CDR1 is ENHRY and CDR2 is SYGVKD. CDR3 length: 19 amino acids.

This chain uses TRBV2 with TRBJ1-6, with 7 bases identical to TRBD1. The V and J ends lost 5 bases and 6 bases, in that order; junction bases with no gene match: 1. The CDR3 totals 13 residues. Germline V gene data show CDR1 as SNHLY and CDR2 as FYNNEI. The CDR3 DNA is TGTGCCAGCAGTCGGGACAGTAATTCACCCCTCCACTTT. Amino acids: CASSRDSNSPLHF.

This CDR3 reads CASSLVGRGPYNEQFF. The CDR3 DNA reads as TGTGCCAGCAGCTTAGTGGGCAGGGGTCCCTACAATGAGCAGTTCTTC. The rearrangement uses TRBV7-2 and TRBJ2-1, with D tentatively TRBD1 (6 bases). Looked up from germline, CDR1 is SGHTA and CDR2 is FQGNSA. Deletions cut 1 base from V and 2 bases from J, with 12 bases between. CDR3 length: 16 residues.

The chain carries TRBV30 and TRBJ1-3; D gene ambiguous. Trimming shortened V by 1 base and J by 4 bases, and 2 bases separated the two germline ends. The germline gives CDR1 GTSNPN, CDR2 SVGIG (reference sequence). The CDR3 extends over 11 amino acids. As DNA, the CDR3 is TGTGCCTGGAGTGCGGGAAACACCATATATTTT. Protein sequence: CAWSAGNTIYF.

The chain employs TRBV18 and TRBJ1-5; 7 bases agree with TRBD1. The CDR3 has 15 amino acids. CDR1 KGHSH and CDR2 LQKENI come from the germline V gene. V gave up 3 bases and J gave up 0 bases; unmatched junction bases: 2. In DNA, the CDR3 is TGTGCCAGCTCACCGGGACAGATTAGCAATCAGCCCCAGCATTTT. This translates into CASSPGQISNQPQHF.

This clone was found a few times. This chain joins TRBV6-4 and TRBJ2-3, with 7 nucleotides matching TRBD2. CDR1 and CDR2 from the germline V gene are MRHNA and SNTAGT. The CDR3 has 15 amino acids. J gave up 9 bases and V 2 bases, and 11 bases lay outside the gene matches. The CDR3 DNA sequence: TGTGCCAGCAGTGACGGTGGGGGGGGAAGTGAGACGCAGTATTTT. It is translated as CASSDGGGGSETQYF.

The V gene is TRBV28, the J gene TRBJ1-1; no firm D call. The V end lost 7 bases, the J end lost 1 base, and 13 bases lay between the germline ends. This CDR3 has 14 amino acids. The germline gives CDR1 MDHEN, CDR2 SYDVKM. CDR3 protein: CASTLGRANTEAFF. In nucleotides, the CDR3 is TGTGCCAGCACCTTGGGCCGAGCGAACACTGAAGCTTTCTTT.

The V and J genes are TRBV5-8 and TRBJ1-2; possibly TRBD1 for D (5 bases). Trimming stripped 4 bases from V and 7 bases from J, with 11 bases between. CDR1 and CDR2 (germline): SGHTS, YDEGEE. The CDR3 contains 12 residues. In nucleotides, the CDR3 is TGTGCCAGCAGCCCAGGGTGGGCTGGCTACACCTTC. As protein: CASSPGWAGYTF.

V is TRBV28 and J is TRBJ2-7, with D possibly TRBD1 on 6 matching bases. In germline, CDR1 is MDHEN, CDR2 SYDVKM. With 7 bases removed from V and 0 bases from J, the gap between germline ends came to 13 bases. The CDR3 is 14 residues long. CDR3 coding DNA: TGTGCCAGCACCGGGTCGGACAGCTCCTACGAGCAGTACTTC. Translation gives CASTGSDSSYEQYF.

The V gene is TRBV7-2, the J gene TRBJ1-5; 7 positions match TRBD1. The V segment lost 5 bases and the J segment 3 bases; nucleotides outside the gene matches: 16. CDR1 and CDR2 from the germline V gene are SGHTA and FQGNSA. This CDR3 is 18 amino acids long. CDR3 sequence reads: CASSAWTGKASLNQPQHF. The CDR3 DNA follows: TGTGCCAGCAGCGCCTGGACAGGTAAAGCCTCCCTCAATCAGCCCCAGCATTTT.

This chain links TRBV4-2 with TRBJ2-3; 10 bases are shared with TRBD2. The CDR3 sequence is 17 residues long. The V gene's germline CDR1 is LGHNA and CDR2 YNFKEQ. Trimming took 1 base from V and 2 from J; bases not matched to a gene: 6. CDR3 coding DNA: TGTGCCAGCAGCCAAGCGAAACTAGCGGGGAACACAGATACGCAGTATTTT. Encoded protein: CASSQAKLAGNTDTQYF.

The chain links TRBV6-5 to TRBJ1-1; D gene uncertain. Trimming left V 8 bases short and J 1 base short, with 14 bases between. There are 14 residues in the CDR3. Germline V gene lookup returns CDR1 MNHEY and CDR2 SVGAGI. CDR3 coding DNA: TGTGCCAGCGAGGGAAGTCTAACGAACACTGAAGCTTTCTTT. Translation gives CASEGSLTNTEAFF.

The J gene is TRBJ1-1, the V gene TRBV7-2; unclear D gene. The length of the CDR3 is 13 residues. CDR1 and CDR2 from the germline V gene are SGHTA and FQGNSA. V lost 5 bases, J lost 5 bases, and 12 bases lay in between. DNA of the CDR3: TGTGCCAGCAGCGTGACACGTGGGACTGAAGCTTTCTTT. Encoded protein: CASSVTRGTEAFF.

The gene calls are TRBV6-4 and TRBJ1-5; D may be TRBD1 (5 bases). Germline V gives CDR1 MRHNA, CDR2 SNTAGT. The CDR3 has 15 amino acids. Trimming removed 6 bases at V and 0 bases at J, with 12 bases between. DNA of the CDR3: TGTGCCAGCAGAGAGACAGTTTATAGCAATCAGCCCCAGCATTTT. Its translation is CASRETVYSNQPQHF.

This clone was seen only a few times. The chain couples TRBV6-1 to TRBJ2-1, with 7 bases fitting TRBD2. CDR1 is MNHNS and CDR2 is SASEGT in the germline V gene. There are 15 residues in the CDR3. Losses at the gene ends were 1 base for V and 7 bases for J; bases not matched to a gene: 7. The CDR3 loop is CASSEGGGGRNEQFF. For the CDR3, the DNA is TGTGCCAGCAGTGAAGGGGGGGGAGGAAGGAATGAGCAGTTCTTC.

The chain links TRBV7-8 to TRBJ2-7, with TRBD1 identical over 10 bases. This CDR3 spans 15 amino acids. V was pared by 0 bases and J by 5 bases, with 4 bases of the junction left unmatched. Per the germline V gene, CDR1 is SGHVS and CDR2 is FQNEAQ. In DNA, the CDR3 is TGTGCCAGCAGCTTAGCGATGACAGGGGGCCACGAGCAGTACTTC. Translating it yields CASSLAMTGGHEQYF.

CDR3 loop: CASSLDTGSGELFF. The CDR3 DNA reads TGCGCCAGCAGCTTGGACACAGGGAGCGGGGAGCTGTTTTTT. V and J are TRBV5-1 and TRBJ2-2; weak D call: TRBD1 (6 bases). Deletions cut 0 bases from V and 7 bases from J, with 10 bases between. The germline V gene encodes CDR1 SGHRS and CDR2 YFSETQ. The CDR3 covers 14 residues.

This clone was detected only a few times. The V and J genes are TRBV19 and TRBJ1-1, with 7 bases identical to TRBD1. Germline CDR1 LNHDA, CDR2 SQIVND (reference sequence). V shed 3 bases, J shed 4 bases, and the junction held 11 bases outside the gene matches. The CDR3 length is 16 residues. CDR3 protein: CASSIRGQRRGTEAFF. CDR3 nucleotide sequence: TGTGCCAGTAGTATCAGGGGACAGAGACGCGGCACTGAAGCTTTCTTT.

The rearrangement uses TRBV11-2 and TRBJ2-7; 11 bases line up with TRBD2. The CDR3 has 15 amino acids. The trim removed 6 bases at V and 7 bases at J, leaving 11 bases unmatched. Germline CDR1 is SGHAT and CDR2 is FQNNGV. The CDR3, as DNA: TGTGCCAGCAGACCGGGACTAGCGGCCCGCGGGGAGCAGTACTTC. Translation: CASRPGLAARGEQYF. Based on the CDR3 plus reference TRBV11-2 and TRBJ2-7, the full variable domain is EAGVAQSPRYKIIEKRQSVAFWCNPISGHATLYWYQQILGQGPKLLIQFQNNGVVDDSQLPKDRFSAERLKGVDSTLKIQPAKLEDSAVYLCASRPGLAARGEQYFGPGTRLTVT.

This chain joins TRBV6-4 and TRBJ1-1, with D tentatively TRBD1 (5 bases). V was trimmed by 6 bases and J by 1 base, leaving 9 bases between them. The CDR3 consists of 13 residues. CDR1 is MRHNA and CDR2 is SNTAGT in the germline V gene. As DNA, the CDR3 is TGTGCCAGCAGGCGGGACCGGAACACTGAAGCTTTCTTT. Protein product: CASRRDRNTEAFF.

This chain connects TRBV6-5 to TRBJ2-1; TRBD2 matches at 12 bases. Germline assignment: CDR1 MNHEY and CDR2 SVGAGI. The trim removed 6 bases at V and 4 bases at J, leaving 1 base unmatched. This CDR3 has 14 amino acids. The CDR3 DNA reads TGTGCCAGCAGCGGACTAGCGGGGTACAATGAGCAGTTCTTC. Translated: CASSGLAGYNEQFF.

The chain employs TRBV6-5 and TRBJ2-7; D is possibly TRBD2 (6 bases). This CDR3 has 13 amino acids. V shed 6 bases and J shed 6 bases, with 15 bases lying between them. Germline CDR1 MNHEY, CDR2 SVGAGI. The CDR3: CASRIDPRGEQYF. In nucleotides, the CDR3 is TGTGCCAGCAGGATTGACCCGCGGGGCGAGCAGTACTTC.

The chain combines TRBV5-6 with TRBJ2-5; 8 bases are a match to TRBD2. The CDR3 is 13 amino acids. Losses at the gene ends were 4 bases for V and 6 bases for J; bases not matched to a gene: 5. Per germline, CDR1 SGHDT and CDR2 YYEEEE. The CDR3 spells CASSQGLAKTQYF. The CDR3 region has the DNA TGTGCCAGCAGCCAAGGACTAGCCAAGACCCAGTACTTC. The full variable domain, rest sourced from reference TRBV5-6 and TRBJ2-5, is DAGVTQSPTHLIKTRGQQVTLRCSPKSGHDTVSWYQQALGQGPQFIFQYYEEEERQRGNFPDRFSGHQFPNYSSELNVNALLLGDSALYLCASSQGLAKTQYFGPGTRLLVL.

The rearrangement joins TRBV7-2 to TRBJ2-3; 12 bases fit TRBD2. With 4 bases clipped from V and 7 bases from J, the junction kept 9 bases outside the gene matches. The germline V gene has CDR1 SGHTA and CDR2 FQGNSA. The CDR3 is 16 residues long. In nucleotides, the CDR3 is TGTGCCAGCAGCTCCAACCCTGGACTAGCGGGGAATACGCAGTATTTT. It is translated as CASSSNPGLAGNTQYF.

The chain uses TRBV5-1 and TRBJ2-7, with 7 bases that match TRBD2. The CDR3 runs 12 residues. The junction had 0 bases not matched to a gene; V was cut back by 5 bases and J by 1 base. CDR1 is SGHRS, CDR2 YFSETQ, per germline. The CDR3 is CASRRESYEQYF. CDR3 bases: TGCGCCAGCAGGCGGGAGTCCTACGAGCAGTACTTC.

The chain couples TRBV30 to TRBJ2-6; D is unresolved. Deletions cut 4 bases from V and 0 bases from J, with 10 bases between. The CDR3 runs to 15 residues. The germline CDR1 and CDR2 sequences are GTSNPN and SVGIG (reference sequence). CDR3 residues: CAWTPGLSGANVLTF. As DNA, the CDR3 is TGTGCCTGGACCCCCGGTCTCTCTGGGGCCAACGTCCTGACTTTC.

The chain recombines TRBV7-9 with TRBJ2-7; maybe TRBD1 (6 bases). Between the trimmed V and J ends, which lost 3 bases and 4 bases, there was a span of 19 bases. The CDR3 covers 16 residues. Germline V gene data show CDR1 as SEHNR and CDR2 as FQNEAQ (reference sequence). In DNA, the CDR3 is TGTGCCAGCAGCTTTGATACCGGGACATGGGGGTACGAGCAGTACTTC. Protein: CASSFDTGTWGYEQYF.

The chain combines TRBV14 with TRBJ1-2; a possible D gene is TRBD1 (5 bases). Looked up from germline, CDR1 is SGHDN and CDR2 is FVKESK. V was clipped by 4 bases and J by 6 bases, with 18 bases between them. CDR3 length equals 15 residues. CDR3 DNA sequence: TGTGCCAGCAGCCCCAGGCTTGGGGGGAGGCATGGCTACACCTTC. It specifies CASSPRLGGRHGYTF.

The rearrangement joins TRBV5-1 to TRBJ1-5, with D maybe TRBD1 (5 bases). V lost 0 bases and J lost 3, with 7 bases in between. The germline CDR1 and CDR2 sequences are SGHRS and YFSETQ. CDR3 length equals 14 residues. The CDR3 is CASSLGQPNQPQHF. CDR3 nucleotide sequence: TGCGCCAGCAGCTTGGGACAGCCCAATCAGCCCCAGCATTTT.